The rows below give T cell receptor beta chains drawn from one sample of a study of shared clonotypes between healthy human individuals. Sequencing was performed with immunoSEQ multiplex PCR; in TCRdb, only in-frame clones are kept and a portion is missing. The table lists 640,000 or so clones, more than 70% of them singletons, with 1.8% in the top ten. Sequenced input: memory CD4+ T cells sorted from blood. The receptors stem from a woman younger than 45 in good health. Each CDR3 is given without its conserved first and last residue. The order of the fields is J gene, V gene, D gene, CDR3 protein. The D gene is left open where the match is weak.

J: TRBJ2-3
V: TRBV21-1
D: .
CDR3: ASTQGGRGTDTQY

J: TRBJ1-1
V: TRBV30
D: .
CDR3: AWSTGGTEAF

J: TRBJ2-7
V: TRBV27
D: TRBD2
CDR3: ASSSGLASYEQY

J: TRBJ2-1
V: TRBV13
D: .
CDR3: ASSLTTGWGDEQF

J: TRBJ2-5
V: TRBV9
D: TRBD2
CDR3: ASSSGTSGSTAQY

J: TRBJ1-5
V: TRBV6-1
D: TRBD1
CDR3: ASRAHRGGNQPQH

J: TRBJ1-1
V: TRBV20-1
D: .
CDR3: SAGPGPEAF

J: TRBJ2-7
V: TRBV19
D: TRBD2
CDR3: ASNGGGAPYEQY

J: TRBJ1-2
V: TRBV6-6
D: .
CDR3: ASSTQGGKNDGYT

J: TRBJ2-7
V: TRBV5-1
D: .
CDR3: ASSPLRRGVTSYEQY

J: TRBJ1-2
V: TRBV20-1
D: .
CDR3: SAIPTRGYT

J: TRBJ2-3
V: TRBV5-1
D: .
CDR3: ASSLAGGRPTDTQY

J: TRBJ2-7
V: TRBV18
D: .
CDR3: ASSPAPNFVEQY

J: TRBJ1-1
V: TRBV18
D: .
CDR3: ASWKGLAGTEAF

J: TRBJ2-2
V: TRBV7-2
D: TRBD2
CDR3: ASSLLAGGSTGELF

J: TRBJ2-5
V: TRBV29-1
D: TRBD2
CDR3: SVRPIAGETQY

J: TRBJ1-1
V: TRBV28
D: .
CDR3: ASSFRRDTEAF

J: TRBJ2-5
V: TRBV2
D: .
CDR3: ASSERRETQY

J: TRBJ2-7
V: TRBV5-1
D: .
CDR3: ASSPDTSNSYEQY

J: TRBJ2-3
V: TRBV19
D: .
CDR3: ASSNPGHLSDTQY

J: TRBJ2-7
V: TRBV6-6
D: .
CDR3: ASSSSTDYEQY

J: TRBJ1-4
V: TRBV29-1
D: TRBD1
CDR3: SVRGGTGDEKLF

J: TRBJ2-7
V: TRBV5-4
D: .
CDR3: ASSQDGAYEQY

J: TRBJ1-5
V: TRBV7-9
D: TRBD1
CDR3: ASSPTGGGNQPQH

J: TRBJ1-1
V: TRBV7-2
D: .
CDR3: ASSFSGNTEAF

J: TRBJ2-7
V: TRBV6-1
D: TRBD1
CDR3: ASSPTGTGTYEQY

J: TRBJ1-3
V: TRBV28
D: TRBD1
CDR3: ASSAEYRQGSGNTIY

J: TRBJ1-1
V: TRBV19
D: TRBD1
CDR3: ASSKDRGSNTEAF

J: TRBJ2-6
V: TRBV15
D: .
CDR3: ATSSATGTGANVLT

J: TRBJ2-2
V: TRBV5-1
D: TRBD2
CDR3: ASSLGAGFLAGDTGELF

J: TRBJ1-5
V: TRBV11-2
D: .
CDR3: ASSPDGNQPQH